A selection of T cell receptor beta chains follows, all from one sample in a study of blood T cell repertoires in COVID-19. Profiling relied on immunoSEQ multiplex PCR, and the TCRdb table lists in-frame clones only, not all of them. The sample shows approximately 470,000 clones, roughly 87% of them seen only once. Material: PBMCs or T cells enriched from blood (not recorded which). These receptors were collected from a woman younger than 30 who had recovered from COVID-19. Each CDR3 is given with its conserved first and last residue. The D gene is left open where the match is weak. Clone size, where shown, is once, few, many, or a class for clones that have expanded.

v_call	d_call	j_call	clone_size	cdr3_aa	cdr3_nt
TRBV5-8	-	TRBJ2-5	-	CASSDRGWETQYF	TGTGCCAGCAGCGATAGAGGGTGGGAGACCCAGTACTTC
TRBV12-2	-	TRBJ1-2	few	CASRLDGVSYGYTF	TGTGCAAGTCGCTTAGACGGGGTTAGCTATGGCTACACCTTC
TRBV5-1	TRBD1	TRBJ1-1	once	CASSSGGANTEAFF	TGCGCCAGCAGCTCAGGGGGCGCGAACACTGAAGCTTTCTTT
TRBV24-1	-	TRBJ2-1	-	CATSDSYNEQFF	TGTGCCACCAGTGATTCGTACAATGAGCAGTTCTTC
TRBV4-2	TRBD2	TRBJ2-2	-	CASSQRTSGVGNTGELFF	TGTGCCAGCAGCCAACGGACTAGCGGGGTGGGGAACACCGGGGAGCTGTTTTTT
TRBV5-4	-	TRBJ1-5	-	CASSLDQGTHQPQHF	TGTGCCAGCAGCTTGGATCAGGGAACCCATCAGCCCCAGCATTTT
TRBV15	-	TRBJ2-3	-	CATSSGGEYTDTQYF	TGTGCCACCAGCAGTGGAGGGGAGTACACAGATACGCAGTATTTT
TRBV19	-	TRBJ2-3	-	CASSGGSSTDTQYF	TGTGCCAGTAGCGGGGGTTCTAGCACAGATACGCAGTATTTT
TRBV7-2	-	TRBJ2-7	-	CASSLETGLSYEQYF	TGTGCCAGCAGCTTAGAAACGGGACTTTCCTACGAGCAGTACTTC
TRBV30	TRBD1	TRBJ1-2	-	CAWSTGGNPNGYTF	TGTGCCTGGAGCACAGGGGGCAACCCTAATGGCTACACCTTC
TRBV27	-	TRBJ1-1	-	CASSRGENTEAFF	TGTGCCAGCAGTCGTGGAGAGAACACTGAAGCTTTCTTT
TRBV6-5	TRBD2	TRBJ2-7	-	CASTSGGSYEQYF	TGTGCCAGCACTAGCGGGGGTTCCTACGAGCAGTACTTC
TRBV6-1	TRBD1	TRBJ2-1	few	CASSDLMGQGDNEQFF	TGTGCCAGCAGTGACCTAATGGGACAGGGCGACAATGAGCAGTTCTTC
TRBV4-2	TRBD2	TRBJ2-1	-	CASSHRGPGTGTSGYNEQFF	TGTGCCAGCAGCCATAGGGGCCCCGGAACCGGGACTAGCGGATACAATGAGCAGTTCTTC
TRBV6-5	-	TRBJ1-1	-	CASRQFMNTEAFF	TGTGCCAGCCGACAGTTCATGAACACTGAAGCTTTCTTT
TRBV18	TRBD1	TRBJ1-2	-	CASSLDRGDGYTF	TGTGCCAGCTCACTGGACAGGGGGGATGGCTACACCTTC
TRBV5-1	TRBD2	TRBJ2-6	-	CASPAGGRGGANVLTF	TGCGCCAGCCCTGCGGGGGGAAGGGGAGGGGCCAACGTCCTGACTTTC
TRBV3-1/TRBV3-2	-	TRBJ2-1	-	CASSRPTGWGYNEQFF	TGTGCCAGCAGCCGCCCAACAGGTTGGGGCTACAATGAGCAGTTCTTC